This TCR beta chain came from a study of T cells in Graves' hyperthyroidism and ophthalmopathy. Study-level points and caveats: Separation of ophthalmopathy from stable hyperthyroidism was achieved by a 13 V-J model.

The table lists this clonotype with a few counts. Its antigen remains unknown. Regions amplified from RNA transcripts were the TCR beta CDR3 regions. The study used the HTBI primer set for a first-round RT-PCR of the TCR CDR3. In TCRdb, the multiplex PCR reads were re-called with MiXCR into one record per CDR3 protein. The data contain a few hundred thousand distinct CDR3 sequences, roughly 15% of them singletons. V lost 3 bases to trimming and J lost 2 bases, with 13 bases between them. Germline V gene lookup returns CDR1 DFQATT and CDR2 SNEGSKA (reference sequence). The CDR3 consists of 14 residues. The rearrangement links TRBV20-1 to TRBJ1-2; D is unclear. The TCR comes from a woman aged 55 to 70 with Graves' ophthalmopathy. Sequenced material: blood. The CDR3 loop reads CSARRASGNYGYTF. The CDR3 nucleotides read TGCAGTGCTAGGAGGGCCTCAGGCAACTATGGCTACACCTTC.